The rows below give T cell receptor beta chains drawn from one sample of a study of identical twins. Using its own MiXCR run on the 5' RACE reads, TCRdb lists one record per CDR3 protein. The repertoire has roughly 230,000 distinct CDR3 sequences, around 8.8% of them found once; the top ten carry 3%. The data also belong to a second study, concerning yellow fever vaccine responses in identical twins.

The sequencing sample was made of CD8+ T cells sorted from blood. Receptors originate from a woman under 30 in good health. Both conserved end residues are trimmed from each CDR3. Fields, in order: V gene, CDR3 protein.

TRBV20-1,SASFPGQFSSYEQY
TRBV7-9,ASSPGQLEAF
TRBV6-4,ASSDSSEGEQF
TRBV14,ASSLVPGSSYGYT
TRBV11-2,ASSLWRNEKLF
TRBV12-5,ATGDENTGELF
TRBV5-5,ASSPEGQTNRPQH
TRBV4-3,ASSQDPRGQGYEQY
TRBV5-1,ASSYTSDVFIYEQY
TRBV7-6,ASSLFSFREQF
TRBV29-1,SVFWGYEQY
TRBV28,ASIQTGLAGEEQY
TRBV4-3,ASSQDLGGNIQY
TRBV5-1,ASSPKDRDTEAF
TRBV12-3/TRBV12-4,ASSLEEGAGETQY
TRBV29-1,SVQTGLAREQF
TRBV6-2/TRBV6-3,AISTGTSSSGANVLT
TRBV6-1,ATGRRENPYEQY
TRBV13,ASRAAPYSNQPQH
TRBV9,ASNGGRGNTIY
TRBV27,ASGWGVGTDTQY
TRBV12-3/TRBV12-4,ASSLDLDEQY
TRBV20-1,SATAGQEYSPLH
TRBV29-1,SVEDVTYTDTQY
TRBV7-9,ASSLAPSGGSGDTQY
TRBV5-1,ASSLSRDRGYEGETQY
TRBV7-9,ASSLAAGTHYEQY
TRBV7-3,ASSSYPGPTNEQF
TRBV5-1,ASSWDGYNEQF
TRBV4-3,ASSQGLAARAYEQY
TRBV24-1,ATSDLRATTYNEQF
TRBV12-3/TRBV12-4,ASSWVGRVQEQY
TRBV4-2,ASSQDPGRGNTIY
TRBV7-2,ASSLELAGGLYEQY
TRBV3-1,ASSQGAGAHYEQY
TRBV6-2/TRBV6-3,ASSYSNENNQPQH
TRBV28,ASSPRGELF
TRBV5-1,ASSSDLAAQETQY
TRBV29-1,SVETQSNEQF
TRBV5-6,ASSLRGADNQPQH
TRBV7-2,ASSRRQGKGDIGYT
TRBV2,ASSVADSYNEQF
TRBV4-1,ASSQGEDVVYEQY
TRBV19,ASSGGTGGIDTQY
TRBV4-3,ASSQDRGGTGDEQY
TRBV29-1,SGGRGSYNEQF
TRBV4-1,ASSPGQSNEKLF
TRBV29-1,SVEVLTGGFREQF
TRBV3-1,ASSQDKREQF
TRBV29-1,SVEVGLAGGHGTDTQY
TRBV27,ASMGRVWSGELF
TRBV28,ASSLPMDRAYEQY
TRBV28,ASSFIPIRGRETQY
TRBV2,ASSDRNRVHEQF
TRBV20-1,SARDSQREWETQY